The 24 T cell receptor beta chains below all came from one sample that was sequenced in a study of identical twins' blood T cells. Via MiXCR, TCRdb re-called the 5' RACE reads, giving one row per CDR3 protein. The sample holds roughly 340,000 distinct CDR3 sequences, around 30% seen once. Sequenced input: PBMCs. Every receptor here comes from a woman aged 18-49 years in good health.

This clonotype was observed a few times. This rearrangement joins TRBV20-1 to TRBJ2-5; D not certain. The ends were cut back, 0 bases at V and 8 bases at J, with 16 bases in the middle. Germline V gene lookup returns CDR1 DFQATT and CDR2 SNEGSKA (reference sequence). The CDR3 spans 14 residues. This chain's CDR3 is CSARDHLATDTQYF. The CDR3 DNA is TGCAGTGCTAGAGATCATTTGGCCACCGATACCCAGTACTTC.

This clonotype was seen repeatedly, ten times or more. This rearrangement joins TRBV7-9 to TRBJ1-1, with D hard to call. V was cut by 3 bases and J by 2 bases, with 7 bases left in between. CDR1 is SEHNR and CDR2 is FQNEAQ in the germline V gene (reference sequence). The length of the CDR3 is 13 residues. Here the CDR3 DNA reads TGTGCCAGCAGCTTCCGGGAAAACACTGAAGCTTTCTTT. Its translation is CASSFRENTEAFF.

The genes are TRBV5-1 and TRBJ1-1; D ambiguous. V was shortened by 0 bases and J by 7 bases, with 7 bases between the two germline ends. This CDR3 has 12 residues. Per the germline V gene, CDR1 is SGHRS and CDR2 is YFSETQ. CDR3 region: CASSLGSIEAFF. The DNA for the CDR3 is TGCGCCAGCAGCTTGGGGAGCATTGAAGCTTTCTTT.

V gene TRBV18 combines with J gene TRBJ2-1; D is unresolved. This CDR3 spans 11 amino acids. Trimming removed 5 bases from V and 8 bases from J, with 7 bases in between. Germline V gene data show CDR1 as KGHSH and CDR2 as LQKENI. The CDR3 here is CASSEVDEQFF. The CDR3 DNA sequence: TGTGCCAGCTCAGAGGTGGATGAGCAGTTCTTC.

There are many counts of this clonotype. V and J are TRBV27 and TRBJ1-5, with TRBD1 identical over 8 bases. The CDR3 runs to 15 residues. Trimming cost V 5 bases and J 7 bases; bases outside gene matches: 10. Germline values: CDR1 MNHEY, CDR2 SMNVEV (reference sequence). CDR3 loop: CASSRSGQGLQPQHF. The CDR3 nucleotides are TGTGCCAGCAGTAGATCCGGACAGGGATTACAGCCCCAGCATTTT.

In this sample, this clonotype turned up a few times. The chain joins TRBV12-5 to TRBJ2-1; no clear D. The CDR3 loop spans 15 amino acids. V was trimmed by 2 bases and J by 0 bases, leaving 8 bases between them. CDR1 is LGHNT and CDR2 is FRNRAP in the germline V gene. This CDR3 is CASGLSVFSYNEQFF. In DNA, the CDR3 is TGTGCTAGTGGTTTGTCCGTATTCTCCTACAATGAGCAGTTCTTC.

The sample holds a few counts of this clonotype. This sequence joins TRBV6-2 or TRBV6-3 and TRBJ1-5; 8 nucleotides align to TRBD1. The CDR3 runs to 15 residues. CDR1 is MNHEY, CDR2 SVGEGT, per germline. Losses at the gene ends were 6 bases for V and 0 bases for J; bases not matched to a gene: 4. DNA of the CDR3: TGTGCCAGCAGAAAGACAGGGGATAGCAATCAGCCCCAGCATTTT. It yields the protein CASRKTGDSNQPQHF.

The chain uses TRBV20-1 and TRBJ2-1, with 13 nucleotides matching TRBD2. The germline V gene has CDR1 DFQATT and CDR2 SNEGSKA (reference sequence). This CDR3 is 14 amino acids long. V shed 5 bases and J 5 bases; nucleotides not matched to a gene: 3. Here the CDR3 reads CSAVGLAGNNEQFF. For the CDR3, the DNA is TGCAGTGCTGTGGGACTAGCGGGAAACAATGAGCAGTTCTTC.

Regarding this clonotype: This is likely a read error, given that the CDR3 carries no conserved phenylalanine or tryptophan at its end. The rearrangement links TRBV12-3 or TRBV12-4 to TRBJ1-2, with a weak D call TRBD1 (5 bases). The CDR3 extends over 13 amino acids. Trimming removed 5 bases from V and 4 bases from J, with 11 bases in between. The chain's CDR3 is CASSPDRIYGYTL. The CDR3 DNA reads as TGTGCCAGCAGTCCTGACAGAATCTATGGCTACACCCTC.

The rearrangement joins TRBV7-2 to TRBJ2-1; a possible D gene is TRBD2 (5 bases). Per germline, CDR1 SGHTA and CDR2 FQGNSA. Trimming shortened V by 2 bases and J by 5 bases, and 10 bases separated the two germline ends. The length of the CDR3 is 14 residues. The CDR3 DNA sequence: TGTGCCAGCAGCTTATCATACGGGAACAATGAGCAGTTCTTC. Encoded protein: CASSLSYGNNEQFF.

This clonotype was seen more than once but under ten times. The genes are TRBV27 and TRBJ1-4; tentatively, D is TRBD1 (5 bases). The CDR3 has 13 amino acids. Trimming took off 3 bases at V and 7 bases at J, with 9 bases between the two ends. The germline V gene has CDR1 MNHEY and CDR2 SMNVEV (reference sequence). CDR3 coding DNA: TGTGCCAGCAGTTTTGGGACCTTTGAAAAACTGTTTTTT. Protein product: CASSFGTFEKLFF.

At least ten counts were recorded for this clonotype. The V gene is TRBV6-6, the J gene TRBJ2-2; D uncertain. CDR1 is MNHNY and CDR2 is SVGAGI in the germline V gene (reference sequence). This CDR3 comprises 12 residues. The germline V and J ends were trimmed by 11 bases and 7 bases, with 14 bases remaining between them. CDR3 DNA: TGTGCCTGCCAAACTGATTACGGGGAGCTGTTTTTT. Protein sequence: CACQTDYGELFF.

This clonotype was observed a few times. The chain couples TRBV9 to TRBJ1-1; D not resolved. CDR1 is SGDLS, CDR2 YYNGEE, per germline. The CDR3 is 16 residues long. V shed 0 bases and J shed 4 bases, with 16 bases lying between them. The CDR3 DNA reads as TGTGCCAGCAGCGTAGGAGCCGGGGTTAGCGGCACTGAAGCTTTCTTT. As protein: CASSVGAGVSGTEAFF.

This clonotype was counted a few times. The chain employs TRBV20-1 and TRBJ2-7; a weak D match, TRBD2 (6 bases). This CDR3 has 14 residues. The V gene lost 5 bases and the J gene lost 1 base, with 15 bases spanning the gap. Per the germline V gene, CDR1 is DFQATT and CDR2 is SNEGSKA (reference sequence). This CDR3 reads CSAQSGYLSYEQYF. In DNA form, the CDR3 reads TGCAGTGCTCAAAGCGGGTACTTATCCTACGAGCAGTACTTC.

With respect to this clonotype: A much larger clone lies a single base off, so this may be a read error. The chain combines TRBV29-1 with TRBJ2-6; D tentatively fits TRBD1 or TRBD2 (5 bases each). Germline V gives CDR1 SQVTM, CDR2 ANQGSEA. The CDR3 extends over 14 amino acids. CDR3: CSVEMRAGASVLTF. In DNA, the CDR3 is TGCAGCGTTGAGATGCGGGCTGGGGCCAGCGTCCTGACTTTC.

For the CDR3, the DNA is TGTGCCAGCAGCCGGATTGGAGATACGCAGTATTTT. This sequence encodes CASSRIGDTQYF. The genes are TRBV11-2 and TRBJ2-3; D remains unclear. This CDR3 is 12 amino acids long. Germline-derived CDR1 and CDR2 are SGHAT and FQNNGV. The ends were cut back, 5 bases at V and 5 bases at J, with 8 bases in the middle. The full variable domain, completed using reference TRBV11-2 and TRBJ2-3, is EAGVAQSPRYKIIEKRQSVAFWCNPISGHATLYWYQQILGQGPKLLIQFQNNGVVDDSQLPKDRFSAERLKGVDSTLKIQPAKLEDSAVYLCASSRIGDTQYFGPGTRLTVL.

This clonotype was observed a few times. The chain has TRBV7-9 and TRBJ1-1; no firm D call. Germline lookup yields CDR1 SEHNR and CDR2 FQNEAQ (reference sequence). This CDR3 region has 14 residues. Deletions cut 5 bases from V and 7 bases from J, with 17 bases between. The CDR3 nucleotides are TGTGCCAGCAGCGACGAGTTGAGGGCCGTTGAAGCTTTCTTT. Amino acids: CASSDELRAVEAFF.

The CDR3 sequence: CASSWSMTSGKLDTQYF. In nucleotides, the CDR3 is TGTGCCAGCAGTTGGAGTATGACTAGCGGGAAGTTGGATACGCAGTATTTT. The V call is TRBV6-2 or TRBV6-3, the J call TRBJ2-3, with 11 bases aligning to TRBD2. The CDR3 is 17 residues long. Germline V gene sequence: CDR1 MNHEY, CDR2 SVGEGT. V shed 4 bases, J shed 6 bases, and the junction held 12 bases outside the gene matches.

This clonotype was counted many times. This chain joins TRBV14 and TRBJ2-3, with D tentatively TRBD2 (5 bases). The V gene's germline CDR1 is SGHDN and CDR2 FVKESK. V dropped 4 bases and J dropped 2 bases, with 7 bases sitting between them. The CDR3 contains 13 residues. CDR3 sequence: CASSLDYTDTQYF. The CDR3 coding sequence is TGTGCCAGCAGCCTAGACTACACAGATACGCAGTATTTT.

The rearrangement uses TRBV29-1 and TRBJ2-2; D not resolved. From germline, CDR1 is SQVTM and CDR2 ANQGSEA. With 3 bases removed from V and 8 bases from J, the gap between germline ends came to 16 bases. CDR3 length equals 14 residues. CDR3 in amino acids: CSVEDERKPGELFF. DNA for the CDR3: TGCAGCGTTGAGGACGAACGCAAGCCTGGGGAGCTGTTTTTT.

The sample holds a few counts of this clonotype. The chain links TRBV20-1 to TRBJ2-2; perhaps TRBD2 as D (5 bases). The CDR3 contains 14 residues. Trimming cost V 5 bases and J 4 bases, with 14 bases left between them. The germline V gene has CDR1 DFQATT and CDR2 SNEGSKA (reference sequence). The CDR3, as DNA: TGCAGTGCTCAGACGTCGGGGAGCACCGGGGAGCTGTTTTTT. It is translated as CSAQTSGSTGELFF.

This clonotype was recorded a few times. The V call is TRBV5-6, the J call TRBJ1-2; D remains unclear. The V gene's germline CDR1 is SGHDT and CDR2 YYEEEE. CDR3 length: 13 amino acids. V lost 4 bases and J 3 bases, leaving 10 bases between the germline ends. Here the CDR3 reads CASSPISYYGYTF. The CDR3 DNA reads as TGTGCCAGCAGCCCGATTAGCTACTATGGCTACACCTTC.

This clonotype has a single count. This may be a read error: a much more frequent sequence differs by one nucleotide. The chain joins TRBV4-3 to TRBJ1-1, with 7 nucleotides matching TRBD1. The CDR3 has 13 amino acids. The ends lost 10 bases at V and 4 bases at J; junction bases unmatched: 9. The germline V gene has CDR1 LGHNA and CDR2 YSLEER. This CDR3 is CAIAQGVSTEAFF. The CDR3 DNA is TGCGCCATCGCTCAGGGGGTTAGCACTGAAGCTTTCTTT.

This clonotype was seen only a few times. The chain carries TRBV5-6 and TRBJ2-1, with D possibly being TRBD2 (7 bases). The CDR3 totals 16 residues. The germline V gene has CDR1 SGHDT and CDR2 YYEEEE. V lost 4 bases to trimming and J lost 3 bases, with 17 bases between them. This CDR3 is CASSQDWGGDYNEQFF. DNA for the CDR3: TGTGCCAGCAGCCAGGATTGGGGGGGCGACTACAATGAGCAGTTCTTC.